This TCR beta chain was sequenced in a study of blood T cell repertoires in COVID-19. Study overall: The cDNA or gDNA used as material had been derived from T cells, B-cell-depleted T cells, or PBMCs.

Trimming removed 0 bases from V and 9 bases from J, with 9 bases in between. This CDR3 region has 14 residues. Germline V gene data show CDR1 as LGHNA and CDR2 as YNFKEQ. This clone has just a few counts. Original processing methods: Estimation of nucleated cell counts was performed using reference gene primer amplification. Assay used: immunoSEQ multiplex PCR; TCRdb lists only in-frame clones, some missing. The DNA was the basis for D and trimming; V, J and clone size are from that table. This repertoire shows roughly 310,000 clones, around 87% found once; its top ten account for approximately 4%. The sequence derives from a woman aged 45-65 years with active or convalescent COVID-19. The source material was peripheral blood. This chain links TRBV4-2 with TRBJ1-6; the D gene is possibly TRBD1 (5 bases). CDR3 protein: CASSQELRGSPLHF. DNA of the CDR3: TGTGCCAGCAGCCAAGAATTAAGGGGTTCACCCCTCCACTTT.